These 18 T cell receptor beta chains originate from one sample sequenced in a study of blood T cell repertoires in COVID-19. This table comes from immunoSEQ multiplex PCR, and its TCRdb copy is limited to in-frame clones, with some not included. The sample shows about 82,000 clones, 65% to 85% of them seen only once. What was sequenced was peripheral blood. All receptors come from a woman aged 60 to 75 with acute or convalescent COVID-19.

This clone was observed once. The V gene is TRBV18, the J gene TRBJ1-1; perhaps TRBD1 as D (5 bases). Looked up from germline, CDR1 is KGHSH and CDR2 is LQKENI. The CDR3 totals 13 residues. Trimming cost V 2 bases and J 8 bases, with 12 bases left between them. The CDR3 here is CASSPVAGSEAFF. The CDR3 nucleotides are TGTGCCAGCTCACCAGTTGCAGGGTCCGAAGCTTTCTTT.

In this sample, this clone turned up a few times. This chain joins TRBV5-6 and TRBJ1-2; TRBD1 might be the D (6 bases). Trimming pared 1 base from V and 6 bases from J, leaving 7 bases between. The CDR3 totals 12 residues. Germline assignment: CDR1 SGHDT and CDR2 YYEEEE. The DNA for the CDR3 is TGTGCCAGCAGCTTGACAGGGAATGGCTACACCTTC. Translated, it gives CASSLTGNGYTF. Using reference TRBV5-6 and TRBJ1-2 for the parts outside the CDR3, the full variable domain is DAGVTQSPTHLIKTRGQQVTLRCSPKSGHDTVSWYQQALGQGPQFIFQYYEEEERQRGNFPDRFSGHQFPNYSSELNVNALLLGDSALYLCASSLTGNGYTFGSGTRLTVV.

The rearrangement uses TRBV11-2 and TRBJ1-1; no definite D call. V was shortened by 1 base and J by 0 bases, with 9 bases between the two germline ends. The germline CDR1 and CDR2 sequences are SGHAT and FQNNGV. This CDR3 spans 15 amino acids. CDR3 nucleotides: TGTGCCAGCAGCTTAGCGGGGAGGGTGAACACTGAAGCTTTCTTT. Protein sequence: CASSLAGRVNTEAFF. Full variable domain (rest looked up from reference TRBV11-2 and TRBJ1-1): EAGVAQSPRYKIIEKRQSVAFWCNPISGHATLYWYQQILGQGPKLLIQFQNNGVVDDSQLPKDRFSAERLKGVDSTLKIQPAKLEDSAVYLCASSLAGRVNTEAFFGQGTRLTVV.

The chain links TRBV9 to TRBJ2-6; 9 positions match TRBD1. Germline V lookup: CDR1 SGDLS, CDR2 YYNGEE. V was pared by 4 bases and J by 4 bases, with 9 bases of the junction left unmatched. The CDR3 length is 17 residues. CDR3 amino acids: CASSSRQGVVGANVLTF. The CDR3, as DNA: TGTGCCAGCAGCTCCCGACAGGGGGTAGTGGGGGCCAACGTCCTGACTTTC.

In its sample, this clone is medium-sized (0.01 to 0.1%). The chain's CDR3 is CASSTPEGNEQFF. The DNA for the CDR3 is TGCGCCAGCAGCACGCCGGAGGGCAATGAGCAGTTCTTC. The genes are TRBV5-1 and TRBJ2-1; possibly TRBD2 for D (6 bases). Germline V CDR1 and CDR2: SGHRS, YFSETQ. Trimming shortened V by 4 bases and J by 6 bases, and 11 bases separated the two germline ends. The CDR3 spans 13 residues.

The chain is built from TRBV11-3 and TRBJ1-1, with 7 bases that match TRBD1. V trimming: 5 bases; J trimming: 11 bases; junction bases outside the gene matches: 14. CDR1 is SGHNT, CDR2 YENEEA, per germline. The CDR3 totals 14 residues. The CDR3 here is CASSPPGTVTRAFF. CDR3 bases: TGTGCCAGCAGCCCCCCTGGGACAGTGACAAGGGCTTTCTTT. Looking up the rest from reference TRBV11-3 and TRBJ1-1 gives the full variable domain: EAGVVQSPRYKIIEKKQPVAFWCNPISGHNTLYWYLQNLGQGPELLIRYENEEAVDDSQLPKDRFSAERLKGVDSTLKIQPAELGDSAVYLCASSPPGTVTRAFFGQGTRLTVV.

V and J are TRBV5-6 and TRBJ2-7, with D perhaps TRBD2 (7 bases). The CDR3 runs 12 residues. Germline V gene data show CDR1 as SGHDT and CDR2 as YYEEEE. Trimming cost V 4 bases and J 7 bases, with 12 bases left between them. CDR3 residues: CASSPGGREQYF. The CDR3 DNA reads as TGTGCCAGCAGCCCCGGGGGGCGGGAGCAGTACTTC. The variable domain in full, with the rest retrieved from reference TRBV5-6 and TRBJ2-7, is DAGVTQSPTHLIKTRGQQVTLRCSPKSGHDTVSWYQQALGQGPQFIFQYYEEEERQRGNFPDRFSGHQFPNYSSELNVNALLLGDSALYLCASSPGGREQYFGPGTRLTVT.

The rearrangement uses TRBV19 and TRBJ1-5; no firm D call. CDR3 length: 12 amino acids. The ends were cut back, 2 bases at V and 4 bases at J, with 3 bases in the middle. The germline V gene has CDR1 LNHDA and CDR2 SQIVND (reference sequence). In nucleotides, the CDR3 is TGTGCCAGTAGTATATCTAATCAGCCCCAGCATTTT. It yields the protein CASSISNQPQHF.

The rearrangement uses TRBV11-2 and TRBJ2-3; 9 bases are shared with TRBD1. The junction had 10 bases not matched to a gene; V was cut back by 1 base and J by 8 bases. Looked up from germline, CDR1 is SGHAT and CDR2 is FQNNGV. This CDR3 spans 16 amino acids. CDR3 residues: CASSLGTGEGGVTQYF. In DNA form, the CDR3 reads TGTGCCAGCAGCTTAGGGACAGGGGAAGGGGGAGTTACGCAGTATTTT. Full variable domain (outside the CDR3, taken from reference TRBV11-2 and TRBJ2-3): EAGVAQSPRYKIIEKRQSVAFWCNPISGHATLYWYQQILGQGPKLLIQFQNNGVVDDSQLPKDRFSAERLKGVDSTLKIQPAKLEDSAVYLCASSLGTGEGGVTQYFGPGTRLTVL.

This chain links TRBV15 with TRBJ2-3; a weak D match, TRBD2 (5 bases). Between the trimmed V and J ends, which lost 0 bases and 6 bases, there was a span of 13 bases. CDR1 LNHNV and CDR2 YYDKDF come from the germline V gene (reference sequence). The CDR3 has 15 amino acids. The DNA for the CDR3 is TGTGCCACCAGCAGAGATTTGGGTAGCGTCGATACGCAGTATTTT. Its translation is CATSRDLGSVDTQYF.

Note on this clone: An end of the junction does not agree with germline; a read error may underlie this. This chain links TRBV7-7 with TRBJ2-2; 8 bases fit TRBD1. The germline gives CDR1 SSHAT, CDR2 FNYEAQ (reference sequence). The CDR3 contains 15 residues. The CDR3 DNA sequence: TGTGCTAGCAGCATCCAGGGGGCAGGGACCGGGGAGCTGTTTTTT. This codes for CASSIQGAGTGELFF.

CDR3 in amino acids: CASSLSGDYGYTF. The DNA of the CDR3 is TGTGCCAGCAGTTTATCAGGGGACTATGGCTACACCTTC. The chain combines TRBV27 with TRBJ1-2; a possible D gene is TRBD1 (5 bases). Germline V gene sequence: CDR1 MNHEY, CDR2 SMNVEV (reference sequence). Trimming shortened V by 0 bases and J by 3 bases, and 5 bases separated the two germline ends. CDR3 length equals 13 residues.

This clone turned up a few times. V and J are TRBV9 and TRBJ2-7; 9 nucleotides align to TRBD2. Germline V gene lookup returns CDR1 SGDLS and CDR2 YYNGEE. V dropped 0 bases and J dropped 4; count of bases not matched to a gene: 8. The CDR3 is 16 residues long. This CDR3 is CASSVGGGRAVYEQYF. The DNA for the CDR3 is TGTGCCAGCAGCGTAGGGGGCGGGAGGGCCGTTTACGAGCAGTACTTC.

The count of this clone is one. This sequence joins TRBV9 and TRBJ2-7; TRBD1 is a possible D gene (6 bases). Germline CDR1 is SGDLS and CDR2 is YYNGEE. Between the trimmed V and J ends, which lost 4 bases and 2 bases, there was a span of 13 bases. The CDR3 covers 14 residues. The CDR3 DNA reads as TGTGCCAGCAGCTCCGGACAGCGCGCCTACGAGCAGTACTTC. Amino acids: CASSSGQRAYEQYF.

This clone came up once. This chain connects TRBV7-2 to TRBJ2-3, with TRBD2 identical over 11 bases. V trimming: 5 bases; J trimming: 1 base; junction bases outside the gene matches: 5. The germline gives CDR1 SGHTA, CDR2 FQGNSA. CDR3 length: 16 residues. In nucleotides, the CDR3 is TGTGCCAGCAGCCCGGGGACTAGCGGACGCACAGATACGCAGTATTTT. Translating gives CASSPGTSGRTDTQYF.

A few counts support this clone. The chain joins TRBV24-1 to TRBJ2-1; perhaps TRBD1 as D (6 bases). The germline V gene encodes CDR1 KGHDR and CDR2 SFDVKD. V was shortened by 1 base and J by 6 bases, with 12 bases between the two germline ends. The CDR3 loop spans 15 amino acids. CDR3: CATSDLTTGGNEQFF. Written as DNA, the CDR3 is TGTGCCACCAGTGATTTAACGACAGGAGGCAATGAGCAGTTCTTC.

The sample holds one count of this clone. The rearrangement joins TRBV10-2 to TRBJ2-5; a weak D match, TRBD1 (5 bases). Germline CDR1 WSHSY, CDR2 SAAADI. V lost 8 bases and J lost 4, with 17 bases in between. The CDR3 is 14 residues long. The CDR3 loop reads CASRTPREGETQYF. CDR3 DNA sequence: TGCGCCAGCCGGACGCCCAGGGAAGGAGAGACCCAGTACTTC.

CDR3 bases: TGCGCCAGCAGCCTTACTTCTAGCGGGGTCACCTACGAGCAGTACTTC. Translated: CASSLTSSGVTYEQYF. This chain uses TRBV4-1 with TRBJ2-7; 9 positions agree with TRBD2. This CDR3 has 16 amino acids. Germline CDR1 is MGHRA and CDR2 is YSYEKL. With V trimmed by 4 bases and J by 2 bases, 9 bases remained unmatched.